The present entry profiles one TCR beta chain with its context. Its target is not known. This sample was taken from a study of CD8 T cells in Susac syndrome. The authors reverse transcribed roughly 0.5 to 1 ug RNA with random hexamers. Amplification of TCR beta CDR3 across 54 Vbeta and 13 Jbeta was performed with immunoSEQ multiplex PCR. TCRdb itself ran the immunoSEQ multiplex PCR reads through MiXCR, one entry per CDR3 protein. The table shows some 170,000 distinct CDR3 sequences, with 80% to 95% occurring only once. CDR3 length: 14 amino acids. Germline values: CDR1 DFQATT, CDR2 SNEGSKA (reference sequence). V was pared by 8 bases and J by 2 bases, with 4 bases of the junction left unmatched. Findings of the study overall: As the study acknowledged, the number of individuals in its TCR sequencing and HLA analysis was relatively small.

V usage is TRBV20-1 and J usage is TRBJ2-5; 14 nucleotides agree with TRBD2. The TCR comes from a human donor in good health. Specimen: CD4+ T cells from PBMCs. The CDR3 DNA is TGCAGTCTAGGACTAGCGGGGGGACAAGAGACCCAGTACTTC. This gives the protein CSLGLAGGQETQYF.